This TCR beta chain originates from a study of cytotoxic CD8 clonotypes in ibrutinib-treated CLL. TCR beta library input comprised about 2 micrograms of genomic DNA from cryopreserved PBMCs. The method was immunoSEQ multiplex PCR; TCRdb's version includes in-frame clones alone and lacks a portion of them. This table has 200,000 or so clones, about three quarters appearing once. This CDR3 comprises 16 residues. V lost 5 bases and J 0 bases, leaving 16 bases between the germline ends. Germline V lookup: CDR1 MNHEY, CDR2 SMNVEV (reference sequence). Study-level results: Circulating CD8+ T-cell counts were tracked by baseline clonality, which exceeded that of age-matched healthy donors. Contraction or stability on treatment was seen for public clonotypes, which were uncommon.

As concerns this clone: The antigen is not known.

This chain joins TRBV27 and TRBJ1-2; no firm D call. Specimen: PBMCs, collected after 12 months of ibrutinib treatment. The receptor comes from a human donor with chronic lymphocytic leukemia. The DNA of the CDR3 is TGTGCCAGCAGTCCCTTACCGGTGGTAGCTAACTATGGCTACACCTTC. Amino acid sequence: CASSPLPVVANYGYTF.